What follows are 15 T cell receptor beta chains derived from one specimen sequenced in a study of multiple sclerosis patients with progressive multifocal leukoencephalopathy. Time point indicated: before natalizumab initiation. Sequencing used immunoSEQ multiplex PCR; TCRdb keeps in-frame clones, though not all of them. Here the sample spans approximately 26,000 clones, approximately 90% being singletons. The sample taken for sequencing was PBMCs. Receptors were obtained from a human donor with multiple sclerosis.

This chain uses TRBV10-3 with TRBJ1-2; TRBD1 matches 7 bases. This CDR3 spans 14 amino acids. Germline values: CDR1 ENHRY, CDR2 SYGVKD. Trimming took 4 bases from V and 6 from J; bases not matched to a gene: 8. This CDR3 is CAISGPGTDDGYTF. In DNA form, the CDR3 reads TGTGCCATCAGTGGGCCCGGGACAGATGATGGCTACACCTTC.

V is TRBV7-2 and J is TRBJ2-7, with 10 bases identical to TRBD2. J was trimmed by 2 bases and V by 5 bases; bases with no gene match: 12. The CDR3 runs to 17 residues. The germline V gene has CDR1 SGHTA and CDR2 FQGNSA. The CDR3 sequence is CASSPNSGGSNPYEQYF. For the CDR3, the DNA is TGTGCCAGCAGCCCCAATAGCGGGGGGTCCAACCCCTACGAGCAGTACTTC.

The V gene is TRBV2, the J gene TRBJ2-3; D is unclear. Germline CDR1 SNHLY, CDR2 FYNNEI. V was shortened by 6 bases and J by 0 bases, with 10 bases between the two germline ends. This CDR3 spans 14 amino acids. The CDR3 region has the DNA TGTGCCAGCAGGGAACTTACTAGCACAGATACGCAGTATTTT. This sequence encodes CASRELTSTDTQYF. The complete variable domain, with remaining parts taken from reference TRBV2 and TRBJ2-3, reads EPEVTQTPSHQVTQMGQEVILRCVPISNHLYFYWYRQILGQKVEFLVSFYNNEISEKSEIFDDQFSVERPDGSNFTLKIRSTKLEDSAMYFCASRELTSTDTQYFGPGTRLTVL.

This clone was counted between two and nine times. J is TRBJ1-3 and V is TRBV6-1; D not resolved. The CDR3 runs 15 residues. Trimming stripped 5 bases from V and 0 bases from J, with 11 bases between. Germline V lookup: CDR1 MNHNS, CDR2 SASEGT. CDR3: CASSPGPISGNTIYF. The DNA for the CDR3 is TGTGCCAGCAGTCCCGGACCGATCTCTGGAAACACCATATATTTT.

The gene calls are TRBV5-1 and TRBJ1-6; possible D gene TRBD1, 5 bases. V shed 0 bases and J shed 10 bases, with 14 bases lying between them. The germline V gene has CDR1 SGHRS and CDR2 YFSETQ. The CDR3 has 15 amino acids. This CDR3 is CASSLVPGPGSPLHF. The CDR3 DNA reads as TGCGCCAGCAGCTTGGTTCCAGGGCCAGGGTCACCCCTCCACTTT.

This clone has only one observation. The chain is built from TRBV7-2 and TRBJ2-7; 11 bases are a match to TRBD2. Germline CDR1 and CDR2: SGHTA and FQGNSA. The CDR3 totals 19 residues. V was clipped by 1 base and J by 0 bases; unmatched bases: 11. CDR3 sequence reads: CASSLVGLAGGPSSYEQYF. The CDR3 DNA follows: TGTGCCAGCAGCTTAGTAGGGCTAGCGGGGGGTCCGAGCTCCTACGAGCAGTACTTC.

The genes are TRBV5-8 and TRBJ1-1; the match to TRBD1 covers 9 bases. This CDR3 is 16 amino acids long. Germline V gives CDR1 SGHTS, CDR2 YDEGEE. V lost 3 bases to trimming and J lost 2 bases; unmatched junction nucleotides: 8. CDR3: CASSSLGQGLNTEAFF. In DNA form, the CDR3 reads TGTGCCAGCAGCTCTTTGGGACAGGGCTTAAACACTGAAGCTTTCTTT.

V usage is TRBV9 and J usage is TRBJ2-3; D gene uncertain. The CDR3 spans 13 residues. The germline V gene encodes CDR1 SGDLS and CDR2 YYNGEE. The V end was cut by 4 bases, the J end by 0 bases, with 6 bases between. The DNA of the CDR3 is TGTGCCAGCAGCATGTCTAGCACAGATACGCAGTATTTT. Translated: CASSMSSTDTQYF. The variable domain in full, with the rest retrieved from reference TRBV9 and TRBJ2-3, is DSGVTQTPKHLITATGQRVTLRCSPRSGDLSVYWYQQSLDQGLQFLIQYYNGEERAKGNILERFSAQQFPDLHSELNLSSLELGDSALYFCASSMSSTDTQYFGPGTRLTVL.

The chain uses TRBV13 and TRBJ2-5, with D perhaps TRBD1 or TRBD2 (5 bases each). This CDR3 spans 16 amino acids. CDR1 is PRHDT and CDR2 is FYEKMQ in the germline V gene (reference sequence). Trimming pared 1 base from V and 5 bases from J, leaving 17 bases between. The CDR3 region is CASSLAGKGRRETQYF. CDR3 DNA: TGTGCCAGCAGCTTAGCAGGGAAAGGTCGGAGGGAGACCCAGTACTTC. The full variable domain, in which reference TRBV13 and TRBJ2-5 provide the parts outside the CDR3, is AAGVIQSPRHLIKEKRETATLKCYPIPRHDTVYWYQQGPGQDPQFLISFYEKMQSDKGSIPDRFSAQQFSDYHSELNMSSLELGDSALYFCASSLAGKGRRETQYFGPGTRLLVL.

The rearrangement joins TRBV2 to TRBJ1-1; maybe TRBD1 (5 bases). Germline V gives CDR1 SNHLY, CDR2 FYNNEI. The CDR3 is made up of 12 amino acids. V lost 3 bases and J lost 4, with 6 bases in between. This chain's CDR3 is CASSEGGTEAFF. The CDR3, as DNA: TGTGCCAGCAGTGAGGGGGGCACTGAAGCTTTCTTT.

The rearrangement links TRBV7-9 to TRBJ2-7, with D possibly being TRBD2 (5 bases). Germline V CDR1 and CDR2: SEHNR, FQNEAQ (reference sequence). CDR3 length equals 15 residues. Trimming took 3 bases from V and 2 from J, leaving 14 bases between them. CDR3 sequence: CASSFFFGLTYEQYF. CDR3 nucleotide sequence: TGTGCCAGCAGCTTTTTCTTTGGACTGACCTACGAGCAGTACTTC.

The CDR3 DNA reads TGTGCCAGCAGCTTAGTAAGGGGGCCAACAGATACGCAGTATTTT. Translated: CASSLVRGPTDTQYF. The rearrangement links TRBV7-2 to TRBJ2-3; 7 bases match TRBD1. CDR1 and CDR2 (germline): SGHTA, FQGNSA. This CDR3 contains 15 residues. V dropped 1 base and J dropped 3; count of bases not matched to a gene: 4. Full variable domain (remainder filled in from reference TRBV7-2 and TRBJ2-3): GAGVSQSPSNKVTEKGKDVELRCDPISGHTALYWYRQSLGQGLEFLIYFQGNSAPDKSGLPSDRFSAERTGGSVSTLTIQRTQQEDSAVYLCASSLVRGPTDTQYFGPGTRLTVL.

J is TRBJ1-1 and V is TRBV6-1; D call uncertain. This CDR3 comprises 19 residues. Between the trimmed V and J ends, which lost 3 bases and 0 bases, there was a span of 23 bases. The germline V gene encodes CDR1 MNHNS and CDR2 SASEGT. The CDR3 loop is CASSDFLSPFDFMNTEAFF. The CDR3 nucleotides are TGTGCCAGCAGTGATTTCTTGTCGCCTTTTGACTTCATGAACACTGAAGCTTTCTTT.

The sample holds one count of this clone. The chain is built from TRBV6-5 and TRBJ2-7, with D maybe TRBD1 (5 bases). Trimming pared 2 bases from V and 6 bases from J, leaving 11 bases between. Germline V gene sequence: CDR1 MNHEY, CDR2 SVGAGI. CDR3 length: 13 residues. The CDR3 loop reads CASSYGAKGEQYF. DNA for the CDR3: TGTGCCAGCAGTTACGGGGCAAAGGGCGAGCAGTACTTC.

Comments on this clone: This sample includes further DNA sequences coding for the same CDR3. The chain couples TRBV7-2 to TRBJ1-2; D is perhaps TRBD1 (6 bases). The germline V gene encodes CDR1 SGHTA and CDR2 FQGNSA. The V end was cut by 5 bases, the J end by 4 bases, with 14 bases between. The CDR3 is 14 amino acids. The CDR3 DNA reads as TGTGCCAGCAGCGGAGTTGGGGGGCCCTATGGCTACACCTTC. It codes for CASSGVGGPYGYTF.